These 10 T cell receptor beta chains were sequenced from one sample in a study of PD-L1 blockade in urothelial cancer. Time point in this sample: peripheral blood 6 weeks after treatment start. The table came from immunoSEQ multiplex PCR; TCRdb's copy has only in-frame clones and leaves some out. The sample contains 83,000 or so clones, approximately 87% of which appear only once. The specimen was PBMCs, collected around atezolizumab (anti-PD-L1) treatment. These TCRs come from a man aged 70-80 years with urothelial cancer.

The chain employs TRBV6-1 and TRBJ2-5, with TRBD2 identical over 10 bases. The germline CDR1 and CDR2 sequences are MNHNS and SASEGT. The CDR3 has 14 residues. The V gene end was trimmed by 3 bases and the J gene end by 5 bases; junction bases not matched to a gene: 3. In nucleotides, the CDR3 is TGTGCCAGCAGTGAGGGTAGCGGGAGGGAGACCCAGTACTTC. Its translation: CASSEGSGRETQYF.

The rearrangement joins TRBV6-1 to TRBJ1-1, with a possible D match to TRBD1 (5 bases). The CDR3 has 14 residues. Trimming stripped 3 bases from V and 1 base from J, with 9 bases between. CDR1 MNHNS and CDR2 SASEGT come from the germline V gene. In DNA form, the CDR3 reads TGTGCCAGCAGTGACTTGGACACGAACACTGAAGCTTTCTTT. The encoded protein is CASSDLDTNTEAFF.

The chain joins TRBV4-3 to TRBJ1-4; D unresolved. Trimming shortened V by 0 bases and J by 5 bases, and 19 bases separated the two germline ends. CDR1 is LGHNA and CDR2 is YSLEER in the germline V gene. This CDR3 contains 18 residues. The CDR3 coding sequence is TGCGCCAGCAGCCAAGATTCGTATGCCCCCGGGAGGAATGAAAAACTGTTTTTT. Translating gives CASSQDSYAPGRNEKLFF.

The rearrangement uses TRBV15 and TRBJ1-4; D is uncertain. V was cut by 3 bases and J by 4 bases, with 12 bases left in between. The V gene's germline CDR1 is LNHNV and CDR2 YYDKDF (reference sequence). CDR3 size: 15 residues. The CDR3 nucleotides read TGTGCCACCAGCAGCCCGGGAACTTTTAATGAAAAACTGTTTTTT. It translates to CATSSPGTFNEKLFF.

For the CDR3, the DNA is TGTGCCAGCAGTGAAGCATACGACAAGGGCGGGCAAGCTTTCTTT. Protein: CASSEAYDKGGQAFF. The chain combines TRBV2 with TRBJ1-1; D uncertain. CDR3 size: 15 residues. The V and J ends lost 0 bases and 9 bases respectively, with 17 bases between them. Germline V gives CDR1 SNHLY, CDR2 FYNNEI.

This chain links TRBV29-1 with TRBJ2-2; 7 bases are a match to TRBD1. V was clipped by 6 bases and J by 4 bases; unmatched bases: 5. Germline V CDR1 and CDR2: SQVTM, ANQGSEA. There are 13 residues in the CDR3. For the CDR3, the DNA is TGCAGCGTAAACAGGGGTAGCACCGGGGAGCTGTTTTTT. The encoded protein is CSVNRGSTGELFF.

The rearrangement uses TRBV9 and TRBJ2-1; TRBD2 matches 8 bases. The CDR3 loop spans 16 amino acids. The germline V gene encodes CDR1 SGDLS and CDR2 YYNGEE. V shed 4 bases and J 4 bases; nucleotides not matched to a gene: 10. The chain's CDR3 is CASSSTGGEPYNEQFF. In nucleotides, the CDR3 is TGTGCCAGCAGCTCTACGGGGGGGGAGCCGTACAATGAGCAGTTCTTC.

The chain joins TRBV7-2 to TRBJ2-1; D possibly corresponds to TRBD2 (5 bases). CDR3 size: 15 residues. Germline CDR1 SGHTA, CDR2 FQGNSA. V was cut by 5 bases and J by 7 bases, with 18 bases left in between. CDR3 nucleotides: TGTGCCAGCAGCCCCCAGGCGGCCAGAGGGAATGAGCAGTTCTTC. It is translated as CASSPQAARGNEQFF.

The chain joins TRBV2 to TRBJ2-3; TRBD2 agrees at 12 bases. The CDR3 has 16 residues. Germline V gene data show CDR1 as SNHLY and CDR2 as FYNNEI. V lost 4 bases, J lost 0 bases, and 2 bases stayed unmatched. This CDR3 is CASSGTSGRSTDTQYF. DNA for the CDR3: TGTGCCAGCAGTGGCACTAGCGGGAGGAGCACAGATACGCAGTATTTT.

This clone was seen a handful of times. The gene calls are TRBV15 and TRBJ2-1, with D possibly matching TRBD2 (5 bases). Germline values: CDR1 LNHNV, CDR2 YYDKDF (reference sequence). CDR3 length: 14 amino acids. The ends were cut back, 0 bases at V and 4 bases at J, with 7 bases in the middle. CDR3 sequence: CATSRDRGYNEQFF. In DNA, the CDR3 is TGTGCCACCAGCAGAGATCGGGGATACAATGAGCAGTTCTTC.